This passage covers 8 T cell receptor beta chains from one sample sequenced in a study of blood T cell repertoires in COVID-19. TCRdb's copy holds only in-frame clones and misses some; the assay was immunoSEQ multiplex PCR. Of 75,000 to 85,000 clones listed, about 88% were seen once; the top ten hold approximately 10%. Material for sequencing was peripheral blood. These receptors came from a man aged 60 to 69 with COVID-19, enrolled during active disease.

The V gene is TRBV28, the J gene TRBJ1-2; D remains unclear. Germline-derived CDR1 and CDR2 are MDHEN and SYDVKM. The V end lost 8 bases, the J end lost 7 bases, and 14 bases lay between the germline ends. This CDR3 is built from 12 residues. CDR3 sequence reads: CASLREAGGYTF. The CDR3 DNA follows: TGTGCCAGCTTGCGGGAGGCGGGTGGCTACACCTTC.

The chain has TRBV6-1 and TRBJ2-1; maybe TRBD2 (5 bases). The CDR3 contains 12 residues. Germline CDR1 MNHNS, CDR2 SASEGT. The germline V and J ends were trimmed by 0 bases and 12 bases, with 9 bases remaining between them. DNA of the CDR3: TGTGCCAGCAGTGAAGCGTCCCGGGGGCAGTTCTTC. This encodes CASSEASRGQFF.

The chain couples TRBV12-3 or TRBV12-4 to TRBJ2-1, with 11 nucleotides matching TRBD2. The CDR3 loop spans 13 amino acids. Trimming removed 1 base from V and 13 bases from J; junction bases left unmatched: 3. The DNA for the CDR3 is TGTGCCAGCAGTTTAGAGCTAGCGGGGGGTCAGTTCTTC. Protein product: CASSLELAGGQFF.

This clone was found once. This chain connects TRBV15 to TRBJ1-1; 7 bases map to TRBD1. This CDR3 is built from 15 residues. After removal of 0 bases from V and 6 bases from J, the junction contained 7 bases not matched to a gene. Germline CDR1 and CDR2: LNHNV and YYDKDF (reference sequence). Here the CDR3 DNA reads TGTGCCACCAGCAGAGATAGGGGGCGCGGTGCTGAAGCTTTCTTT. Protein: CATSRDRGRGAEAFF.

The chain has TRBV19 and TRBJ2-3, with 8 positions matching TRBD2. After removal of 3 bases from V and 7 bases from J, the junction contained 6 bases not matched to a gene. Germline loops: CDR1 LNHDA, CDR2 SQIVND (reference sequence). The CDR3 spans 14 residues. The CDR3 reads CASSISGDSHTQYF. Written as DNA, the CDR3 is TGTGCCAGTAGTATTAGCGGGGACTCCCATACGCAGTATTTT.

In this sample, this clone turned up once. The chain couples TRBV10-3 to TRBJ2-6; D is perhaps TRBD1 (6 bases). There are 14 residues in the CDR3. Germline values: CDR1 ENHRY, CDR2 SYGVKD. Trimming shortened V by 7 bases and J by 3 bases, and 10 bases separated the two germline ends. DNA of the CDR3: TGTGCCATCACCGCAGGGGTTGGGGCCAACGTCCTGACTTTC. Translation: CAITAGVGANVLTF.

V usage is TRBV29-1 and J usage is TRBJ2-5; TRBD1 might be the D (6 bases). The CDR3 totals 13 residues. Trimming stripped 8 bases from V and 1 base from J, with 14 bases between. CDR1 SQVTM and CDR2 ANQGSEA come from the germline V gene. In DNA, the CDR3 is TGCAGCTTCCTCCAGGGGTCCCAAGAGACCCAGTACTTC. It yields the protein CSFLQGSQETQYF.

Turning to this clone: The junction shows a germline mismatch at one end, possibly a read error. The chain has TRBV10-3 and TRBJ2-2; no reliable D call. The CDR3 spans 15 residues. In germline, CDR1 is ENHRY, CDR2 SYGVKD. CDR3 DNA sequence: TGTGCCGTCAGAGAAGACACAACGAACACCGGGGAGCTGTTTTTT. This translates into CAVREDTTNTGELFF.